The source of this T cell receptor beta chain is a study of CD8 T cells in Susac syndrome. Overall study: At the time of blood draw, patients with Susac syndrome were therapy-naive, receiving corticosteroids, or receiving intravenous immunoglobulin alone.

Random hexamers were used to reverse transcribe an amount of about 0.45 to 1 ug RNA. Amplification of TCR beta CDR3 across 54 Vbeta and 13 Jbeta was performed with immunoSEQ multiplex PCR. In TCRdb, the immunoSEQ multiplex PCR reads were re-called with MiXCR into one record per CDR3 protein. The data show 240,000 or so distinct CDR3 sequences, with almost 97% seen just once and less than 0.11% held by the top ten. The germline gives CDR1 LNHNV, CDR2 YYDKDF (reference sequence). The CDR3 extends over 16 amino acids. Trimming pared 0 bases from V and 8 bases from J, leaving 16 bases between. CD8+ and CD4+ blood T cells underwent TCR beta sequencing.

This TCR was sampled from a human donor with Susac syndrome. The sample comprised CD4+ T cells from PBMCs. This chain connects TRBV15 to TRBJ1-4; D remains unclear. The CDR3 DNA reads TGTGCCACCAGCAGAGATCTTAGCAACCTCAGGGAAAAACTGTTTTTT. The encoded protein is CATSRDLSNLREKLFF.